The entry that follows covers one T cell receptor (beta chain) sequence. Its specificity is not known. The data belong to a study of T-cell memory formation after mild COVID-19. Study at large: Clusters of TCRs were largely donor specific. Whole-study results and caveats: While clones contracting from day 15 to 85 were balanced between CD4 and CD8, later expanders leaned CD4+.

TCRdb ran MiXCR on the 5' RACE reads and lists one entry per CDR3 protein. The table records about 360,000 distinct CDR3 sequences, approximately 15% of them present only once. Trimming pared 8 bases from V and 5 bases from J, leaving 19 bases between. The germline V gene has CDR1 SGDLS and CDR2 YYNGEE. The CDR3 totals 14 residues. The V call is TRBV9, the J call TRBJ2-5; D is perhaps TRBD1 (7 bases). The sequencing sample was made of PBMCs or a T cell subset sorted from them (not recorded which). This receptor was identified in a man aged 18 to 30 who had mild COVID-19 (a few samples of this study predate the infection). Cell type and time point are not known. The CDR3: CASSTGDSRETQYF. CDR3 DNA sequence: TGTGCCAGTAGCACAGGGGACTCCCGGGAGACCCAGTACTTC.